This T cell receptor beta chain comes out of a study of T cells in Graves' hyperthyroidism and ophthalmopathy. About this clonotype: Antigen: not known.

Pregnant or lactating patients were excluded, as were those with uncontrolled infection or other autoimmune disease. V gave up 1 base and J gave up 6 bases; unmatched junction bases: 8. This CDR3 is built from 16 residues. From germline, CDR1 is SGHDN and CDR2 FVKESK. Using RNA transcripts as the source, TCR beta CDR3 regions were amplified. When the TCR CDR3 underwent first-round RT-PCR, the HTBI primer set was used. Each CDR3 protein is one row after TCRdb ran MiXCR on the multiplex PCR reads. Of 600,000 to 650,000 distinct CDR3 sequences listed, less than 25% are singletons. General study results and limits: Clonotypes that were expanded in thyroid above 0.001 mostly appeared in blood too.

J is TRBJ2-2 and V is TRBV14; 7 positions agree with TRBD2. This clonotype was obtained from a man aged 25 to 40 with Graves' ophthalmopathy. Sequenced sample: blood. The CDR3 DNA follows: TGTGCCAGCAGCCAAGTTGAGGGAGGGCCCTCCGGGGAGCTGTTTTTT. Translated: CASSQVEGGPSGELFF.